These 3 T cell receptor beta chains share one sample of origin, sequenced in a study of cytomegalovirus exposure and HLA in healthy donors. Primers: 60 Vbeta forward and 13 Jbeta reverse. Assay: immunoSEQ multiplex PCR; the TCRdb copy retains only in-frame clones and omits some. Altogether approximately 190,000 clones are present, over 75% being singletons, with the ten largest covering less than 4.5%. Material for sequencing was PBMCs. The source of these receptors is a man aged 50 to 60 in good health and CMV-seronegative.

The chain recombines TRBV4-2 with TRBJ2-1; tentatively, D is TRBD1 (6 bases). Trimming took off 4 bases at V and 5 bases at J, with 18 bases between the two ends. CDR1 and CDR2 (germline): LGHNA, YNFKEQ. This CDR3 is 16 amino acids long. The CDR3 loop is CASSPIQGSGNNEQFF. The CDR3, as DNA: TGTGCCAGCAGCCCGATACAGGGATCCGGCAACAATGAGCAGTTCTTC.

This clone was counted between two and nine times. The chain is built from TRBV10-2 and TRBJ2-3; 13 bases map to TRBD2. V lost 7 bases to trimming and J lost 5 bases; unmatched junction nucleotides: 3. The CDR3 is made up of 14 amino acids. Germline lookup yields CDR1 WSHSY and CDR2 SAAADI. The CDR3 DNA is TGCGCCAGCAAGACTAGCGGGGGGTTAGATACGCAGTATTTT. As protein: CASKTSGGLDTQYF.

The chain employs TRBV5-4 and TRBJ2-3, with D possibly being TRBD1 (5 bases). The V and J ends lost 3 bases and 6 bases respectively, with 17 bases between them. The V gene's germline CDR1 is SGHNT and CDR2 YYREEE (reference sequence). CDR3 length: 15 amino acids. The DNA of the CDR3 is TGTGCCAGCAGCTCGTTGGGGCGGAACGTTGATACGCAGTATTTT. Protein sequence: CASSSLGRNVDTQYF.